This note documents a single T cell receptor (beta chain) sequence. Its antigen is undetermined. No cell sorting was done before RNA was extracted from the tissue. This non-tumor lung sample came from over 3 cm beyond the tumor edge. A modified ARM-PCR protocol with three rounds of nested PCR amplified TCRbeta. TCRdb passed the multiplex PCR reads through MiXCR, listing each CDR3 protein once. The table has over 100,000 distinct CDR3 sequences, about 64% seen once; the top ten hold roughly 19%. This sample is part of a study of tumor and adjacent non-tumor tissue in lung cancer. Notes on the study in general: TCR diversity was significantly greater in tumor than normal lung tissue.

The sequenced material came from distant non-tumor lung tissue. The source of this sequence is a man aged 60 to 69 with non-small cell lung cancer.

This chain's CDR3 is CASSFGSSGTEAFF. The DNA for the CDR3 is TGTGCCAGCAGCTTTGGCAGCAGCGGCACTGAAGCTTTCTTT. This chain links TRBV11-3 with TRBJ1-1; D gene ambiguous. CDR3 size: 14 residues. CDR1 is SGHNT, CDR2 YENEEA, per germline. V dropped 3 bases and J dropped 4 bases, with 12 bases sitting between them.